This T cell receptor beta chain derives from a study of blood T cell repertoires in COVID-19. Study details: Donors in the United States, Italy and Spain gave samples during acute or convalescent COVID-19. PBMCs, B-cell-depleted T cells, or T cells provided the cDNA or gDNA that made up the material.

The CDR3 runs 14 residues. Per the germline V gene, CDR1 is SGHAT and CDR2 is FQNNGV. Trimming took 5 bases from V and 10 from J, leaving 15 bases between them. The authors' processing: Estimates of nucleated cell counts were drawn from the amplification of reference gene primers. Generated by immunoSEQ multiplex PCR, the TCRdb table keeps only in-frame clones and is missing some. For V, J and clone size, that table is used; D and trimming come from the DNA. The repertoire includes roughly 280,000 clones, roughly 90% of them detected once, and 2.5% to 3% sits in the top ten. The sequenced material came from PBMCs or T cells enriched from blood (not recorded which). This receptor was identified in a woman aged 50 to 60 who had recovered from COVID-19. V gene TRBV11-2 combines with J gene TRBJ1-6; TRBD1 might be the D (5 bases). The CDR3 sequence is CASSRHQGESPLHF. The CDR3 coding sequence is TGTGCCAGCAGCCGTCATCAGGGTGAATCACCCCTCCACTTT.